The 2 T cell receptor beta chains below all came from one sample that was sequenced in a study of cytotoxic CD8 clonotypes in ibrutinib-treated CLL. The repertoire was sequenced with immunoSEQ multiplex PCR; TCRdb's copy has only in-frame clones and lacks some. This sample has hundreds of thousands of clones, with almost 80% found just once. Sequenced here: PBMCs, sampled before ibrutinib treatment. These receptors were obtained from a human donor with chronic lymphocytic leukemia.

The chain has TRBV7-9 and TRBJ1-5; no clear D. The germline CDR1 and CDR2 sequences are SEHNR and FQNEAQ (reference sequence). CDR3 length: 17 residues. The V gene lost 0 bases and the J gene lost 2 bases, with 14 bases spanning the gap. In DNA, the CDR3 is TGTGCCAGCAGCTTAGCCCCCCCGGGTGTTGGCAATCAGCCCCAGCATTTT. It encodes CASSLAPPGVGNQPQHF.

This chain links TRBV7-9 with TRBJ2-6; the D gene is possibly TRBD2 (5 bases). The CDR3 consists of 18 residues. The germline CDR1 and CDR2 sequences are SEHNR and FQNEAQ (reference sequence). Trimming took off 5 bases at V and 3 bases at J, with 20 bases between the two ends. CDR3 in amino acids: CASSPDRGDNRGANVLTF. In DNA, the CDR3 is TGTGCCAGCAGCCCCGATCGGGGTGACAATCGTGGGGCCAACGTCCTGACTTTC. Based on the CDR3 plus reference TRBV7-9 and TRBJ2-6, the full variable domain is DTGVSQNPRHKITKRGQNVTFRCDPISEHNRLYWYRQTLGQGPEFLTYFQNEAQLEKSRLLSDRFSAERPKGSFSTLEIQRTEQGDSAMYLCASSPDRGDNRGANVLTFGAGSRLTVL.